These 18 T cell receptor beta chains were all obtained from the same sample, sequenced in a study of shared clonotypes between healthy human individuals. Assay used: immunoSEQ multiplex PCR; TCRdb lists only in-frame clones, some missing. The repertoire has a few million clones, approximately 95% of them found once; the top ten carry 0.39%. Sequenced: naive CD4+ T cells from PBMCs. Subset reported: CD45RA+ positively selected. The source of these receptors is a man between 18 and 29 years old in good health. Some clones in this sample may be carry-over from other donors' samples.

The chain is built from TRBV9 and TRBJ2-1; maybe TRBD2 (6 bases). Germline lookup yields CDR1 SGDLS and CDR2 YYNGEE. The CDR3 loop spans 15 amino acids. Trimming cost V 0 bases and J 6 bases, with 13 bases left between them. The CDR3 sequence is CASSVVSGGTNEQFF. CDR3 sequence (DNA): TGTGCCAGCAGCGTAGTGAGTGGCGGGACCAATGAGCAGTTCTTC.

The sample holds one count of this clone. The chain couples TRBV9 to TRBJ1-2; 10 positions agree with TRBD1. CDR3 length: 15 amino acids. Per the germline V gene, CDR1 is SGDLS and CDR2 is YYNGEE. Trimming took 4 bases from V and 4 from J; bases not matched to a gene: 7. This CDR3 reads CASSPWTGGSYGYTF. The DNA for the CDR3 is TGTGCCAGCAGCCCCTGGACAGGGGGAAGCTATGGCTACACCTTC.

This chain joins TRBV2 and TRBJ2-7; 7 nucleotides agree with TRBD2. The germline gives CDR1 SNHLY, CDR2 FYNNEI. The J segment lost 4 bases and the V segment lost 4 bases, leaving 7 bases of the junction unmatched. The CDR3 is 14 amino acids. DNA of the CDR3: TGTGCCAGCAGTGGTCTTCTAGCGGAGTACGAGCAGTACTTC. Translated: CASSGLLAEYEQYF.

CDR3 loop: CASSHRTSGNSYEQYF. CDR3 DNA: TGTGCCAGCAGCCACCGGACTAGCGGGAACTCCTACGAGCAGTACTTC. V and J are TRBV5-8 and TRBJ2-7, with 12 nucleotides matching TRBD2. The germline V gene has CDR1 SGHTS and CDR2 YDEGEE. The V gene end was trimmed by 4 bases and the J gene end by 0 bases; junction bases not matched to a gene: 5. This CDR3 region has 16 residues.

The rearrangement links TRBV6-1 to TRBJ2-2; the D is unclear. The CDR3 consists of 14 residues. The ends were cut back, 3 bases at V and 4 bases at J, with 9 bases in the middle. CDR1 is MNHNS and CDR2 is SASEGT in the germline V gene. DNA of the CDR3: TGTGCCAGCAGTGATTGGGCCTCCACCGGGGAGCTGTTTTTT. It encodes CASSDWASTGELFF.

The chain combines TRBV7-9 with TRBJ1-1, with D perhaps TRBD1 (6 bases). Germline V gene sequence: CDR1 SEHNR, CDR2 FQNEAQ (reference sequence). The CDR3 contains 17 residues. The V and J ends lost 2 bases and 3 bases respectively, with 19 bases between them. The CDR3 coding sequence is TGTGCCAGCAGCTTAAGACCTGTCACAGGGAAGCACACTGAAGCTTTCTTT. Translating it yields CASSLRPVTGKHTEAFF.

V usage is TRBV10-3 and J usage is TRBJ2-5; 9 bases are a match to TRBD1. This CDR3 region has 13 residues. Germline lookup yields CDR1 ENHRY and CDR2 SYGVKD. The junction had 4 bases not matched to a gene; V was cut back by 6 bases and J by 5 bases. In DNA, the CDR3 is TGTGCCATCAGCAGACAGGGGGATGAGACCCAGTACTTC. Translated: CAISRQGDETQYF.

The CDR3 loop reads CASRSSGSLTDTQYF. For the CDR3, the DNA is TGCGCCAGCAGGTCGAGCGGGAGCCTCACAGATACGCAGTATTTT. This chain uses TRBV5-1 with TRBJ2-3, with 8 bases lining up with TRBD2. Germline V CDR1 and CDR2: SGHRS, YFSETQ. CDR3 length: 15 residues. The V gene end was trimmed by 5 bases and the J gene end by 2 bases; junction bases not matched to a gene: 7. The full variable domain, completed using reference TRBV5-1 and TRBJ2-3, is KAGVTQTPRYLIKTRGQQVTLSCSPISGHRSVSWYQQTPGQGLQFLFEYFSETQRNKGNFPGRFSGRQFSNSRSEMNVSTLELGDSALYLCASRSSGSLTDTQYFGPGTRLTVL.

This chain joins TRBV28 and TRBJ1-5, with a weak D call TRBD1 (6 bases). V lost 6 bases and J 2 bases, leaving 17 bases between the germline ends. Germline CDR1 is MDHEN and CDR2 is SYDVKM. This CDR3 is 16 amino acids long. The CDR3 loop reads CASSITGSWGNQPQHF. DNA for the CDR3: TGTGCCAGCAGCATTACAGGGAGTTGGGGCAATCAGCCCCAGCATTTT.

The chain joins TRBV5-1 to TRBJ1-2; D is possibly TRBD1 (5 bases). The V end lost 1 base, the J end lost 2 bases, and 12 bases lay between the germline ends. Germline V gives CDR1 SGHRS, CDR2 YFSETQ. The CDR3 contains 15 residues. DNA of the CDR3: TGCGCCAGCAGCTTGCGGGAGGGGCTCAACTATGGCTACACCTTC. This sequence encodes CASSLREGLNYGYTF. The variable domain in full, completed from reference TRBV5-1 and TRBJ1-2, reads KAGVTQTPRYLIKTRGQQVTLSCSPISGHRSVSWYQQTPGQGLQFLFEYFSETQRNKGNFPGRFSGRQFSNSRSEMNVSTLELGDSALYLCASSLREGLNYGYTFGSGTRLTVV.

V gene TRBV11-2 combines with J gene TRBJ2-5; 9 bases map to TRBD2. The V gene's germline CDR1 is SGHAT and CDR2 FQNNGV. The ends lost 5 bases at V and 5 bases at J; junction bases unmatched: 12. The CDR3 consists of 16 residues. DNA of the CDR3: TGTGCCAGCAGCCGTATATCTAGCGGGATTGGGGAGACCCAGTACTTC. Translating gives CASSRISSGIGETQYF.

This chain links TRBV7-3 with TRBJ1-1; D gene unclear. Trimming cost V 3 bases and J 1 base, with 9 bases left between them. Germline V gives CDR1 SGHTA, CDR2 FQGTGA. CDR3 length equals 14 residues. The CDR3 DNA follows: TGTGCCAGCAGCTTGCGCGGGGAGAACACTGAAGCTTTCTTT. Translated: CASSLRGENTEAFF.

This chain joins TRBV6-5 and TRBJ2-7, with 9 bases aligning to TRBD2. CDR1 is MNHEY, CDR2 SVGAGI, per germline. The CDR3 covers 14 residues. J was trimmed by 5 bases and V by 8 bases; bases with no gene match: 10. The CDR3 DNA follows: TGTGCCAGCCGCCTAGCGGGACTCACCCACGAGCAGTACTTC. As protein: CASRLAGLTHEQYF.

This chain uses TRBV28 with TRBJ2-4, with unresolved D. Trimming shortened V by 11 bases and J by 0 bases, and 5 bases separated the two germline ends. The CDR3 loop spans 11 amino acids. Germline assignment: CDR1 MDHEN and CDR2 SYDVKM. The DNA of the CDR3 is TGTGCCGGGTCAGCCAAAAACATTCAGTACTTC. Its protein is CAGSAKNIQYF.

The chain carries TRBV18 and TRBJ2-2; D remains ambiguous. V lost 4 bases and J lost 1, with 10 bases in between. The CDR3 covers 15 residues. Looked up from germline, CDR1 is KGHSH and CDR2 is LQKENI. The CDR3 DNA is TGTGCCAGCTCACTAGAGGCCGGGAACACCGGGGAGCTGTTTTTT. Translated, it gives CASSLEAGNTGELFF.

The V gene is TRBV28, the J gene TRBJ1-1; D remains unclear. The CDR3 has 14 amino acids. V lost 8 bases and J 2 bases, leaving 15 bases between the germline ends. The germline V gene has CDR1 MDHEN and CDR2 SYDVKM. The CDR3 sequence is CASDSHGINTEAFF. The CDR3 nucleotides are TGTGCCAGCGACTCACATGGGATTAACACTGAAGCTTTCTTT.

J is TRBJ2-1 and V is TRBV7-2; 9 positions agree with TRBD2. V lost 4 bases, J lost 8 bases, and 15 bases stayed unmatched. The V gene's germline CDR1 is SGHTA and CDR2 FQGNSA. This CDR3 has 17 residues. Written as DNA, the CDR3 is TGTGCCAGCAGCTCCGTCATGGGTAGCGGGAGTCGGGATGAGCAGTTCTTC. This encodes CASSSVMGSGSRDEQFF.

This chain connects TRBV19 to TRBJ1-1, with a possible D match to TRBD1 (6 bases). Per the germline V gene, CDR1 is LNHDA and CDR2 is SQIVND (reference sequence). V was pared by 5 bases and J by 1 base, with 14 bases between. The length of the CDR3 is 15 residues. The CDR3 sequence: CASSPIGGGNTEAFF. CDR3 nucleotides: TGTGCCAGTAGTCCCATAGGGGGGGGGAACACTGAAGCTTTCTTT.